A single sample gave rise to the 9 T cell receptor beta chains below, sequenced in a study of T cells after yellow fever vaccination. TCRdb reprocessed the 5' RACE reads via MiXCR and lists one record per CDR3 protein. The sample yields some 250,000 distinct CDR3 sequences, 6.9% seen once. The sequences come from CD4+ T cells sorted from PBMCs, collected 15 days after the yellow fever booster vaccination. The receptor source for this set is a man aged 25-45 years who received the YFV17D yellow fever vaccine.

This chain uses TRBV9 with TRBJ2-2, with D maybe TRBD1 (5 bases). With 0 bases removed from V and 6 bases from J, the gap between germline ends came to 9 bases. From germline, CDR1 is SGDLS and CDR2 YYNGEE. This CDR3 comprises 14 residues. The CDR3 reads CASSVGGSAGELFF. The DNA of the CDR3 is TGTGCCAGCAGCGTAGGGGGCTCGGCCGGGGAGCTGTTTTTT.

In its sample, this clonotype was seen a few times. This chain connects TRBV30 to TRBJ2-7, with 7 nucleotides matching TRBD1. This CDR3 is built from 12 residues. Losses at the gene ends were 3 bases for V and 5 bases for J; bases not matched to a gene: 4. Germline values: CDR1 GTSNPN, CDR2 SVGIG (reference sequence). CDR3 sequence: CAWSRDSNEQYF. CDR3 DNA sequence: TGTGCCTGGAGCCGGGACAGTAACGAGCAGTACTTC. The full variable domain, its missing parts supplied by reference TRBV30 and TRBJ2-7, is SQTIHQWPATLVQPVGSPLSLECTVEGTSNPNLYWYRQAAGRGLQLLFYSVGIGQISSEVPQNLSASRPQDRQFILSSKKLLLSDSGFYLCAWSRDSNEQYFGPGTRLTVT.

This clonotype was seen more than once but under ten times. The chain carries TRBV7-2 and TRBJ2-1; unclear D gene. CDR3 length: 13 amino acids. V lost 4 bases and J 6 bases, leaving 10 bases between the germline ends. The germline CDR1 and CDR2 sequences are SGHTA and FQGNSA. This CDR3 reads CASSSRVGNEQFF. The CDR3 DNA sequence: TGTGCCAGCAGCTCACGGGTTGGCAATGAGCAGTTCTTC.

This clonotype turned up a few times. The chain uses TRBV27 and TRBJ1-6; D might be TRBD1 (6 bases). Germline-derived CDR1 and CDR2 are MNHEY and SMNVEV (reference sequence). The CDR3 is made up of 20 amino acids. V shed 6 bases and J shed 4 bases, with 28 bases lying between them. The CDR3 nucleotides read TGTGCCAGCAGCAACAGATCGGGCAGGGGCATCCTCCTTTATAATTCACCCCTCCACTTT. It is translated as CASSNRSGRGILLYNSPLHF.

This clonotype was picked up many times. The chain joins TRBV7-2 to TRBJ2-1; unclear D gene. There are 13 residues in the CDR3. Trimming took off 5 bases at V and 9 bases at J, with 14 bases between the two ends. Germline-derived CDR1 and CDR2 are SGHTA and FQGNSA. The CDR3 DNA is TGTGCCAGCAGCGCACAGTCAGGTAGTGAGCAGTTCTTC. It yields the protein CASSAQSGSEQFF.

J is TRBJ1-1 and V is TRBV15; D unclear. This CDR3 comprises 16 residues. Looked up from germline, CDR1 is LNHNV and CDR2 is YYDKDF (reference sequence). V dropped 2 bases and J dropped 1 base, with 14 bases sitting between them. The CDR3 loop reads CATSRPLGLENTEAFF. CDR3 sequence (DNA): TGTGCCACCAGCAGACCCTTGGGCCTGGAGAACACTGAAGCTTTCTTT.

This clonotype was counted a few times. V and J are TRBV24-1 and TRBJ2-1, with unresolved D. The CDR3 runs 13 residues. CDR1 and CDR2 from the germline V gene are KGHDR and SFDVKD. V gave up 5 bases and J gave up 8 bases, with 12 bases separating them. As DNA, the CDR3 is TGTGCCACCAGTGGCTCCCTTAACGATGAGCAGTTCTTC. Protein: CATSGSLNDEQFF.

This clonotype was seen repeatedly, ten times or more. V is TRBV29-1 and J is TRBJ1-1, with D possibly TRBD1 on 6 matching bases. Germline lookup yields CDR1 SQVTM and CDR2 ANQGSEA. The CDR3 extends over 13 amino acids. Trimming left V 1 base short and J 5 bases short, with 11 bases between. CDR3 bases: TGCAGCGTTGAAGTGGGGGCGAGGACTGAAGCTTTCTTT. Its protein is CSVEVGARTEAFF.

In its sample, this clonotype was seen many times. V is TRBV2 and J is TRBJ1-5; 7 positions agree with TRBD1. Germline assignment: CDR1 SNHLY and CDR2 FYNNEI. The CDR3 consists of 15 residues. Losses at the gene ends were 6 bases for V and 3 bases for J; bases not matched to a gene: 8. Here the CDR3 DNA reads TGTGCCAGCAGCGTATCAGGGACAGCCAATCAGCCCCAGCATTTT. Amino acid sequence: CASSVSGTANQPQHF.